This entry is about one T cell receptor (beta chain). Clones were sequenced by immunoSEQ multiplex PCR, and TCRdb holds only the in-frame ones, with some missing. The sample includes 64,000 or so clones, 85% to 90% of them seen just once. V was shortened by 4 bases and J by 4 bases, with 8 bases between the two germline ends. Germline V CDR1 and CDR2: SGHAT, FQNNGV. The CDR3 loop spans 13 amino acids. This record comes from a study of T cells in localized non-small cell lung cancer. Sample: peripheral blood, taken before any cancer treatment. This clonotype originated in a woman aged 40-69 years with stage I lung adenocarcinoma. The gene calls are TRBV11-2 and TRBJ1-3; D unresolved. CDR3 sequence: CASSSSGGNTIYF. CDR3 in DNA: TGTGCCAGCAGCTCAAGCGGGGGAAACACCATATATTTT. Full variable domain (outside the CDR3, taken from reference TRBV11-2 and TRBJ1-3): EAGVAQSPRYKIIEKRQSVAFWCNPISGHATLYWYQQILGQGPKLLIQFQNNGVVDDSQLPKDRFSAERLKGVDSTLKIQPAKLEDSAVYLCASSSSGGNTIYFGEGSWLTVV.